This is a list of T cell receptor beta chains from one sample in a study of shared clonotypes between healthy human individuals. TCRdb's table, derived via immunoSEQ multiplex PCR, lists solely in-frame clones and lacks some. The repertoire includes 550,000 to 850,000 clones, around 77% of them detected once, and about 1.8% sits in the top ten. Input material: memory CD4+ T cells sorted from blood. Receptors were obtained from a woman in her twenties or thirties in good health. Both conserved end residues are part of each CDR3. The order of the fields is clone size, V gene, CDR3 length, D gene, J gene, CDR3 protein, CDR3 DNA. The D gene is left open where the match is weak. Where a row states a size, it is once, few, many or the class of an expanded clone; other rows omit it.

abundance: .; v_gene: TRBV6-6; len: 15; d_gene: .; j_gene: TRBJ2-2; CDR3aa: CASSYKGARSGELFF; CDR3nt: TGTGCCAGCAGTTACAAGGGAGCTAGGTCCGGGGAGCTGTTTTTT
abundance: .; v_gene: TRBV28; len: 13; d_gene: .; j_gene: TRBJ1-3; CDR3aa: CASMDKFGNTIYF; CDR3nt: TGTGCCAGCATGGACAAGTTTGGAAACACCATATATTTT
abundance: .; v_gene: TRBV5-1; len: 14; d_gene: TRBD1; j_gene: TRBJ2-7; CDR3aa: CASSLGTGGVEQYF; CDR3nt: TGCGCCAGCAGCCTAGGGACAGGGGGCGTAGAGCAGTACTTC
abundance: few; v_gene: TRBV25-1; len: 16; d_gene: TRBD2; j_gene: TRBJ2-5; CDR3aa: CASSADGRAGGETQYF; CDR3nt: TGTGCCAGCAGTGCGGACGGGAGGGCCGGGGGGGAGACCCAGTACTTC
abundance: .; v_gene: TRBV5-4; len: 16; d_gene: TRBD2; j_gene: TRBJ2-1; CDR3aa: CASSWKISGRGYEQFF; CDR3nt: TGTGCCAGCAGCTGGAAAATTAGCGGGAGAGGGTATGAGCAGTTCTTC
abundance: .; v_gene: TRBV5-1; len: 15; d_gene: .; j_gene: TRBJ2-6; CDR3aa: CASSSTAAGANVLTF; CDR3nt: TGCGCCAGCAGCTCGACGGCCGCCGGGGCCAACGTCCTGACTTTC
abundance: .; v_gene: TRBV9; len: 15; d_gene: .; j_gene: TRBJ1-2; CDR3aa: CASSPFGQNNYGYTF; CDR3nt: TGTGCCAGCAGCCCCTTTGGGCAGAATAACTATGGCTACACCTTC
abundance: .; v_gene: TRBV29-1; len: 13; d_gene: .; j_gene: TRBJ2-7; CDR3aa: CSVEGTHSYEQYF; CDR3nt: TGCAGCGTTGAGGGGACACACTCCTACGAGCAGTACTTC
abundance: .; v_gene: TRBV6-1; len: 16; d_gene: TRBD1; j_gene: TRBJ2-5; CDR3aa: CASSERRTGGRETQYF; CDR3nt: TGTGCCAGCAGTGAACGAAGAACAGGGGGCAGAGAGACCCAGTACTTC
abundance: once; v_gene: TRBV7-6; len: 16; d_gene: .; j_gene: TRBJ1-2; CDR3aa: CASSQLIQGINYGYTF; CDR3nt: TGTGCCAGCAGCCAACTTATTCAGGGAATAAACTATGGCTACACCTTC
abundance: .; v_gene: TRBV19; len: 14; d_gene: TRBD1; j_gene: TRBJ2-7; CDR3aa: CASSKRDRGGEQYF; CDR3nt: TGTGCCAGTAGCAAACGGGACAGGGGGGGCGAGCAGTACTTC
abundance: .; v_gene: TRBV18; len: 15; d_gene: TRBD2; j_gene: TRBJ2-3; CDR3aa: CASSTLAGERDTQYF; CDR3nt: TGTGCCAGCTCAACGCTAGCGGGAGAACGAGATACGCAGTATTTT
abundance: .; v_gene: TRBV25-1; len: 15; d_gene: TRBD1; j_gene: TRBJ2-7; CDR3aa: CASSEHGTGGHEQYF; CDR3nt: TGTGCCAGCAGTGAACACGGGACAGGGGGCCACGAGCAGTACTTC
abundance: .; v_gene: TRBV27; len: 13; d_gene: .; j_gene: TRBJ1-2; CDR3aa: CASSPQGVDGYTF; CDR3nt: TGTGCCAGCAGTCCCCAAGGGGTAGATGGCTACACCTTC
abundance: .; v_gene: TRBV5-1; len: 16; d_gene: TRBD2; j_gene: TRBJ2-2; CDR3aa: CASRASGSSNTGELFF; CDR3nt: TGCGCCAGCAGGGCTAGCGGGAGTTCGAACACCGGGGAGCTGTTTTTT
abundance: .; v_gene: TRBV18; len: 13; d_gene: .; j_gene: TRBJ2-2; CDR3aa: CASSGTSSGELFF; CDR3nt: TGTGCCAGCTCAGGGACGAGTTCCGGGGAGCTGTTTTTT
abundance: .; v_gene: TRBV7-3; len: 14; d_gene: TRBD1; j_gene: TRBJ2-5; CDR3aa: CASSLDRGQETQYF; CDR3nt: TGTGCCAGCAGCCTTGACAGGGGGCAAGAGACCCAGTACTTC
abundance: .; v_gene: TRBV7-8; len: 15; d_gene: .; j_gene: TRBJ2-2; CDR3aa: CASSLIIRRSGELFF; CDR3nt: TGTGCCAGCAGCTTAATAATCCGAAGGTCCGGGGAGCTGTTTTTT
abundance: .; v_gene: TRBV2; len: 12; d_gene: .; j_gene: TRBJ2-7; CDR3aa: CASRAGSYEQYF; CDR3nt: TGTGCCAGCCGTGCCGGGTCCTACGAGCAGTACTTC
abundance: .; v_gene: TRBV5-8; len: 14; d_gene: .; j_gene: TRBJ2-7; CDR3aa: CASSLYGSSYEQYF; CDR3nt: TGTGCCAGCAGCTTGTACGGCAGCTCCTACGAGCAGTACTTC